Following are 2 T cell receptor beta chains from one sample sequenced in a study of CD8 T cells in Susac syndrome. RNA was extracted with the RNeasy kit, and a quantity of roughly 0.5 to 1 ug was reverse transcribed using random hexamers. TCRdb reprocessed the immunoSEQ multiplex PCR reads with MiXCR, giving one entry per CDR3 protein. Of 170,000 or so distinct CDR3 sequences in the sample, 90% to 95% were seen once. Specimen: CD4+ T cells from PBMCs. The receptors stem from a human donor with multiple sclerosis.

J is TRBJ1-2 and V is TRBV27; the match to TRBD1 covers 7 bases. V gave up 5 bases and J gave up 7 bases; unmatched junction bases: 10. Germline V gives CDR1 MNHEY, CDR2 SMNVEV (reference sequence). CDR3 size: 14 residues. The CDR3 here is CASSPVRDSFGYTF. The CDR3, as DNA: TGTGCCAGCAGTCCCGTTCGGGACAGTTTTGGCTACACCTTC.

The chain carries TRBV20-1 and TRBJ1-1; no reliable D call. Germline V gene lookup returns CDR1 DFQATT and CDR2 SNEGSKA (reference sequence). Trimming cost V 6 bases and J 2 bases, with 16 bases left between them. The CDR3 contains 14 residues. CDR3 sequence: CSASPQNKNTEAFF. The CDR3, as DNA: TGCAGTGCCAGCCCACAAAACAAAAACACTGAAGCTTTCTTT.